Listed here is a single TCR beta chain. The sample is drawn from a study of blood T cell repertoires in COVID-19. Study-level information: Samples of COVID-19 (acute and convalescent) were obtained from the United States, Italy and Spain. T cells, B-cell-depleted T cells, or PBMCs supplied cDNA or gDNA.

Per the authors' pipeline: Amplifying reference gene primers gave estimates of nucleated cell counts. The table came from immunoSEQ multiplex PCR; TCRdb's copy has only in-frame clones and leaves some out. V and J calls plus clone size are reproduced from that table; the DNA served to infer D and trimming. The table records just under 95,000 clones, 80% of them present only once. Trimming cost V 5 bases and J 1 base; bases outside gene matches: 8. The CDR3 is made up of 15 amino acids. Germline CDR1 reads LNHDA; CDR2 reads SQIVND (reference sequence). V usage is TRBV19 and J usage is TRBJ2-7, with 7 bases lining up with TRBD2. The source is a human donor in a cohort sampled during active COVID-19. Sample: peripheral blood. The CDR3 protein is CASSLGTTPSYEQYF. CDR3 in DNA: TGTGCCAGTAGTCTGGGGACTACTCCGTCCTACGAGCAGTACTTC.